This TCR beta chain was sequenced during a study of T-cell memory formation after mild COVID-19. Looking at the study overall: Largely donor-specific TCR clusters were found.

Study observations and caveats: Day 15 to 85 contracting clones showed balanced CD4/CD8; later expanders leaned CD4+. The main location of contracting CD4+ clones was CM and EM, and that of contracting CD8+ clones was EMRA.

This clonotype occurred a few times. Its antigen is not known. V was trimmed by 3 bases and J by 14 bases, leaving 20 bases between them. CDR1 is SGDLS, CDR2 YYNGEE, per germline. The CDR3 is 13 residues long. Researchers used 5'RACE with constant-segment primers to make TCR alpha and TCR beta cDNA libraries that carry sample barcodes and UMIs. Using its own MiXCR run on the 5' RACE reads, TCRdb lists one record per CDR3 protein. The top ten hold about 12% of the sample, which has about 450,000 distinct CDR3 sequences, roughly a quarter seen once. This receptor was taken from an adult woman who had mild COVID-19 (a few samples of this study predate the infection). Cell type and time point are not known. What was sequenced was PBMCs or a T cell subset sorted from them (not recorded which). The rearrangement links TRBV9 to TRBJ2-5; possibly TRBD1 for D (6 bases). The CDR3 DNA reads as TGTGCCAGCAGCGCCCGGGAACAGGGAGCGCCTTACTTC. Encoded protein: CASSAREQGAPYF.